This T cell receptor (beta chain) was sequenced during a study of cytomegalovirus exposure and HLA in healthy donors. The PCR was carried out with 60 Vbeta primers and 13 Jbeta primers. Method: immunoSEQ multiplex PCR; TCRdb's copy keeps in-frame clones and lacks some. The table records roughly 160,000 clones, roughly 80% of them present only once. The sequence was collected from a man aged 25 to 40 in good health and CMV-seropositive. Sequencing input: PBMCs.

The CDR3 sequence: CASSNHKTGSYEQYF. CDR3 in DNA: TGCGCCAGCAGCAACCATAAGACAGGGTCCTACGAGCAGTACTTC. This rearrangement joins TRBV5-1 to TRBJ2-7; 7 bases are shared with TRBD1. V lost 4 bases and J lost 1; bases outside the gene matches: 8. This CDR3 is 15 amino acids long. Germline values: CDR1 SGHRS, CDR2 YFSETQ.